This TCR beta chain was captured in a study of T-cell reconstitution after alpha-beta-depleted transplantation in children. Study findings and constraints: Expanded graft clones, several hundred of them, were reportedly the source of alpha-beta T cells about two months after transplant.

The sample holds many counts of this clonotype. The antigen is unknown. Germline V gives CDR1 SGHRS, CDR2 YFSETQ. The CDR3 is 15 amino acids. Trimming cost V 5 bases and J 0 bases, with 13 bases left between them. This sample's TCRbeta library carried unique molecular identifier barcodes. TCRdb analysed the PCR reads with MiXCR anew, one entry per CDR3 protein. Counted here are about 170,000 distinct CDR3 sequences, roughly 10% occurring once; the ten biggest clones make up less than 15%. The chain uses TRBV5-1 and TRBJ2-3, with a possible D match to TRBD2 (6 bases). The clonotype comes from a boy aged 2 to 10 with acute myeloid leukemia, due to receive a stem cell transplant. This specimen was PBMCs, taken before TCRalphabeta/CD19-depleted stem cell transplant. CDR3 sequence (DNA): TGCGCCAGCAGGGTACTAGCTGCTAGCACAGATACGCAGTATTTT. It specifies CASRVLAASTDTQYF. Full variable domain (missing parts from reference TRBV5-1 and TRBJ2-3): KAGVTQTPRYLIKTRGQQVTLSCSPISGHRSVSWYQQTPGQGLQFLFEYFSETQRNKGNFPGRFSGRQFSNSRSEMNVSTLELGDSALYLCASRVLAASTDTQYFGPGTRLTVL.